These T cell receptor beta chains were read from a single sample in a study of blood T cell repertoires in COVID-19. The protocol was immunoSEQ multiplex PCR, while the TCRdb copy is restricted to in-frame clones and leaves out a portion. The sample lists approximately 150,000 clones, approximately 87% seen once, with 8.6% in the top ten. The sequenced sample was peripheral blood. The receptors come from a woman aged 45-65 years with active or convalescent COVID-19. Each CDR3 is given with its conserved first and last residue. A D gene is named only where the DNA matches it firmly. Size values are once, few and many counts, or a class for expanded clones, and some rows have none.

size | J | V | D | DNA | CDR3
once | TRBJ1-1 | TRBV12-5 | TRBD1 | TGTGCTAGTGGTTTCGGGACAGGGGGCAACACTGAAGCTTTCTTT | CASGFGTGGNTEAFF
. | TRBJ2-5 | TRBV30 | . | TGTGCCTGGAAATGGGGACTCCAAGAGACCCAGTACTTC | CAWKWGLQETQYF
. | TRBJ2-1 | TRBV5-8 | . | TGTGCCAGCAGCTTGCGCAGATACAATGAGCAGTTCTTC | CASSLRRYNEQFF
. | TRBJ2-5 | TRBV15 | . | TGTGCCACCAGCTTAACGGGGACTCAAGAGACCCAGTACTTC | CATSLTGTQETQYF
. | TRBJ1-4 | TRBV4-1 | . | TGCGCCAGCAGCTTTAATCAGGGGCCTATCGCCTCTAATGAAAAACTGTTTTTT | CASSFNQGPIASNEKLFF
. | TRBJ2-2 | TRBV5-4 | TRBD2 | TGTGCCAGCAGCTTCGGCGGGGGGGAAAGGGAGCTGTTTTTT | CASSFGGGERELFF
few | TRBJ2-7 | TRBV3-1/TRBV3-2 | . | TGTGCCAGCAGCCAAGGGGCAGAAGTATACTACGAGCAGTACTTC | CASSQGAEVYYEQYF
. | TRBJ1-2 | TRBV29-1 | . | TGCAGCGTTAGTCAGGCTAACTATGGCTACACCTTC | CSVSQANYGYTF
. | TRBJ2-4 | TRBV6-1 | . | TGTGCCAGCAGTGAATATCCCCAGGGGAGAAACATTCAGTACTTC | CASSEYPQGRNIQYF
. | TRBJ1-4 | TRBV12-1 | . | TGTGCCAGCAGCTTTGCTAGAGTGGCAGGGTGGAAGCGTGAAAAACTGTTTTTT | CASSFARVAGWKREKLFF
. | TRBJ1-2 | TRBV5-1 | TRBD1 | TGCGCCAGCAGCTTGACGACAGGGACCAACTATGGCTACACCTTC | CASSLTTGTNYGYTF
. | TRBJ1-3 | TRBV19 | . | TGTGCCAGTAGTATGCAGGGTATGAGCTCTGGAAACACCATATATTTT | CASSMQGMSSGNTIYF
. | TRBJ1-1 | TRBV12-3/TRBV12-4 | . | TGTGCCAGCAGTTACGGGGGGACTGAAGCTTTCTTT | CASSYGGTEAFF
. | TRBJ1-1 | TRBV14 | . | TGTGCCAGCAGCCCCTTTGGCACTAGGAACACTGAAGCTTTCTTT | CASSPFGTRNTEAFF
. | TRBJ1-6 | TRBV5-1 | . | TGCGCCAGCAGCCATCCAGAGGGGGGGGCGAGTTCACCCCTCCACTTT | CASSHPEGGASSPLHF
. | TRBJ1-2 | TRBV28 | TRBD1 | TGTGCCAGCACCTATGAGGACAGGGATAACTATGGCTACACCTTC | CASTYEDRDNYGYTF
. | TRBJ2-7 | TRBV3-1/TRBV3-2 | TRBD2 | TGTGCCAGCAGCCACGCAAGGACTAGCGGAGCGGTCGAGCAGTACTTC | CASSHARTSGAVEQYF
. | TRBJ1-1 | TRBV11-2 | . | TGTGCCAGCAGCAGGGACTTACTGGGGTTCGCTGAAGCTTTCTTT | CASSRDLLGFAEAFF
. | TRBJ2-3 | TRBV7-2 | . | TGTGCCAGCAGCTTCTCGGGAGTTAACACAGATACGCAGTATTTT | CASSFSGVNTDTQYF
. | TRBJ1-4 | TRBV30 | TRBD1 | TGTGCCTGGAGGGGCCGACAGGGGTATTGGGGAAAACTGTTTTTT | CAWRGRQGYWGKLFF
. | TRBJ2-7 | TRBV29-1 | . | TGCAGCGTTCATGGCAGCTCCTACGAGCAGTACTTC | CSVHGSSYEQYF
once | TRBJ2-3 | TRBV9 | . | TGTGCCAGCAGCGCAGAGGAGGCTCGAGATACGCAGTATTTT | CASSAEEARDTQYF
. | TRBJ2-5 | TRBV6-2/TRBV6-3 | . | TGTGCCAGCAGTTACGGGGCCAGGGGGGACCAAGAGACCCAGTACTTC | CASSYGARGDQETQYF
. | TRBJ2-1 | TRBV14 | TRBD2 | TGTGCCAGCAGCCGGGGACTAGCGGACCCAAGCTCCTACAATGAGCAGTTCTTC | CASSRGLADPSSYNEQFF
. | TRBJ2-5 | TRBV6-5 | TRBD2 | TGTGCCAGCGCGGGGGAGCATAGGGAGACCCAGTACTTC | CASAGEHRETQYF
. | TRBJ1-2 | TRBV7-2 | . | TGTGCCAGCAGCATACCCCAGGGGAAGCGTGGCTACACCTTC | CASSIPQGKRGYTF
. | TRBJ1-6 | TRBV7-9 | TRBD1 | TGTGCCGCCCGGACAGGGACAGGTTCACCCCTCCACTTT | CAARTGTGSPLHF
. | TRBJ1-3 | TRBV7-9 | TRBD1 | TGTGCCAGCAGCTTAGGCTGGGACAGAGGAAACACCATATATTTT | CASSLGWDRGNTIYF
. | TRBJ2-1 | TRBV14 | . | TGTGCCAGCAGCCAAGATAGCGGTATAGACGGATACAATGAGCAGTTCTTC | CASSQDSGIDGYNEQFF
. | TRBJ1-3 | TRBV30 | TRBD1 | TGTGCCTGGACCCGAGGACAGGGGGGAACCTCTGGAAACACCATATATTTT | CAWTRGQGGTSGNTIYF
. | TRBJ2-7 | TRBV9 | . | TGTGCCAGCAGCAGCCGGGACTCAGATGCATACGAGCAGTACTTC | CASSSRDSDAYEQYF
. | TRBJ2-1 | TRBV15 | TRBD1 | TGTGCCACCAGCGGGACCGGGACAGGGGGCAATGAGCAGTTCTTC | CATSGTGTGGNEQFF
. | TRBJ1-5 | TRBV6-6 | . | TGTGCCAGCAGTTACTCCAACAATCAGCCCCAGCATTTT | CASSYSNNQPQHF
. | TRBJ1-1 | TRBV3-1/TRBV3-2 | TRBD1 | TGTGCCAGCAGCCAGTTAACAGGGGAAAACACTGAAGCTTTCTTT | CASSQLTGENTEAFF
. | TRBJ1-6 | TRBV7-6 | . | TGTGCCAGCAGCTTAGAGGCAGGGTATAATTCACCCCTCCACTTT | CASSLEAGYNSPLHF
. | TRBJ1-1 | TRBV9 | . | TGTGCCAGCAGCACCGACATGATTAACACTGAAGCTTTCTTT | CASSTDMINTEAFF
few | TRBJ1-1 | TRBV30 | . | TGTGCCTGGAGTAGGGCCCACGGAGGCACTGAAGCTTTCTTT | CAWSRAHGGTEAFF
many | TRBJ1-2 | TRBV15 | TRBD1 | TGTGCCACCAGGACAGGGGGTAGCTATGGCTACACCTTC | CATRTGGSYGYTF
. | TRBJ1-1 | TRBV7-3 | . | TGTGCCAGCAGCTTAAGCGGGATGAACACTGAAGCTTTCTTT | CASSLSGMNTEAFF
. | TRBJ2-3 | TRBV7-2 | TRBD2 | TGTGCCAGCAGCCTCATGCGGGGGGCCCTCACAGATACGCAGTATTTT | CASSLMRGALTDTQYF
once | TRBJ2-3 | TRBV28 | TRBD2 | TGTGCCAGCATGAGCGGGAGAAGACGCACAGATACGCAGTATTTT | CASMSGRRRTDTQYF